What follows describes a single T cell receptor (beta chain). V was pared by 8 bases and J by 8 bases, with 7 bases of the junction left unmatched. Germline values: CDR1 WSHSY, CDR2 SAAADI. The CDR3 totals 12 residues. Participants classified as exposed had met a COVID-19 case within 2 weeks before study entry. As handled by the study authors: Estimation of nucleated cell counts was performed using reference gene primer amplification. The method was immunoSEQ multiplex PCR; TCRdb's version includes in-frame clones alone and lacks a portion of them. That table is the source of V, J and clone size, and D and trimming were worked out from the DNA. The sample yields 200,000 or so clones, approximately 83% seen once. This specimen belongs to a study of blood T cell repertoires in COVID-19. About the research overall: The study drew acute and convalescent COVID-19 samples from the United States, Italy and Spain. Sample material is recorded as cDNA or gDNA derived from T cells, B-cell-depleted T cells, or PBMCs.

The sample taken for sequencing was PBMCs or T cells enriched from blood (not recorded which). This TCR was recovered from a woman between 45 and 65 years old who had been exposed to COVID-19. This chain joins TRBV10-2 and TRBJ1-2; the match to TRBD1 covers 8 bases. CDR3 protein: CASGQGARGYTF. The CDR3 coding sequence is TGCGCCAGCGGGCAGGGGGCGCGGGGCTACACCTTC.